This TCR beta chain was identified in a study of T cell responses to AZD1222 COVID-19 vaccine. Overall study: Second-dose groups at about 4 or about 12 weeks were pooled. The study, taken as a whole, reports: Among spike-specific TCRs, nearly half reportedly target unmutated variant regions. In a largely white British group with more females than males, clonal diversity was possibly underestimated.

In the case of this clone: Its antigen is not known.

Method: immunoSEQ multiplex PCR; TCRdb's copy keeps in-frame clones and lacks some. The sample carries around 160,000 clones, approximately 89% recorded once. Germline V CDR1 and CDR2: SGHAT, FQNNGV. The V gene lost 8 bases and the J gene lost 5 bases, with 18 bases spanning the gap. This CDR3 has 14 amino acids. Sequenced here: peripheral blood, sampled on day 0 of AZD1222 vaccination. The genes are TRBV11-2 and TRBJ2-5; TRBD1 or TRBD2 may be the D gene (5 bases each). This TCR came from an adult in good health. The CDR3 protein is CASGSTLGVETQYF. As DNA, the CDR3 is TGTGCCAGCGGATCGACTTTGGGGGTGGAGACCCAGTACTTC. Full variable domain (missing parts from reference TRBV11-2 and TRBJ2-5): EAGVAQSPRYKIIEKRQSVAFWCNPISGHATLYWYQQILGQGPKLLIQFQNNGVVDDSQLPKDRFSAERLKGVDSTLKIQPAKLEDSAVYLCASGSTLGVETQYFGPGTRLLVL.